These T cell receptor beta chains were read from a single sample in a study of blood T cells in healthy people across ages. TCRdb reanalysed the 5' RACE reads using MiXCR and keeps one entry per CDR3 protein. The table lists 910,000 or so distinct CDR3 sequences, roughly 50% of them singletons. Sequencing used blood. The source is a woman aged 60 to 75 in good health. CDR3s include the opening cysteine and the closing phenylalanine or tryptophan. A D gene is named only where the DNA matches it firmly. Expanded clones are given a class, and other clones once, few, many or no size at all.

>TRBJ2-3|NA|NA|TRBV6-2/TRBV6-3
TGTGCCAGCAGTCTGACAGGACTGATCGATACGCAGTATTTT
CASSLTGLIDTQYF
>TRBJ2-1|medium-sized|NA|TRBV4-1
TGCGCCAGCAGCCAGAGTTATGGAGGGAGCTCCTACAATGAGCAGTTCTTC
CASSQSYGGSSYNEQFF
>TRBJ2-1|few|TRBD2|TRBV29-1
TGCAGCGTTGACCCAGCGGGAGTGCGTAATGAGCAGTTCTTC
CSVDPAGVRNEQFF
>TRBJ2-7|few|NA|TRBV29-1
TGCAGCGTTGTGGGGGACATCATGCTTGGCGAGCAGTACTTC
CSVVGDIMLGEQYF
>TRBJ2-4|NA|NA|TRBV11-2
TGTGCCAGCAGCTTATTTCGCAGAGCCAAAAACATTCAGTACTTC
CASSLFRRAKNIQYF
>TRBJ2-7|NA|NA|TRBV7-2
TGTGCCAGCAGCTACAGCTACAATGAGCAGTACTTC
CASSYSYNEQYF
>TRBJ2-3|NA|NA|TRBV24-1
TGTGCCACCAGTGATGAGAAAGCAGCTAGCACAGATACGCAGTATTTT
CATSDEKAASTDTQYF
>TRBJ2-4|NA|NA|TRBV7-9
TGTGCCAGCAGCTTAGTACAGGCTAGCAAAAACATTCAGTACTTC
CASSLVQASKNIQYF
>TRBJ2-5|NA|NA|TRBV4-1
TGCGCCAGCAGCCACGCCACAGGGTTCGAGACCCAGTACTTC
CASSHATGFETQYF
>TRBJ2-3|few|NA|TRBV4-2
TGTGCCAGCAGCCAAGCCCCTAGCTCCGCTAGCACAGATACGCAGTATTTT
CASSQAPSSASTDTQYF
>TRBJ1-5|NA|NA|TRBV6-5
TGTGCCAGCAGACCACTTCTAGGGAACAATCAGCCCCAGCATTTT
CASRPLLGNNQPQHF
>TRBJ2-5|many|NA|TRBV29-1
TGCAGCGTTGGCACCCAAGAGACCCAGTACTTC
CSVGTQETQYF
>TRBJ1-1|once|NA|TRBV10-3
TGTGCCATCAGTGAGTCGGGACCGAACACTGAAGCTTTCTTT
CAISESGPNTEAFF
>TRBJ2-7|NA|TRBD2|TRBV15
TGTGCCACCAGCACCGGACGGGCGGGAGATCTGGGTGAGCAGTACTTC
CATSTGRAGDLGEQYF
>TRBJ2-1|NA|TRBD2|TRBV6-2/TRBV6-3
TGTGCCAGCAGTTCTCCTCTAGCGGGATCCTACAATGAGCAGTTCTTC
CASSSPLAGSYNEQFF
>TRBJ2-7|NA|NA|TRBV15
TGTGCCACCAGCCAAGACAGGAGTCGTTACGAGCAGTACTTC
CATSQDRSRYEQYF
>TRBJ2-1|few|TRBD2|TRBV11-2
TGTGCCAGCAGCCCCAGTCCCAGCGGGAGGACGTTCTTC
CASSPSPSGRTFF
>TRBJ2-5|NA|NA|TRBV6-6
TGTGCCAGCAGTTACGGAGCGCAGGTGGAGACCCAGTACTTC
CASSYGAQVETQYF
>TRBJ2-1|once|NA|TRBV20-1
TGCAGTGCTAGAGATCGAGGGCTAGCAGACAATGAGCAGTTCTTC
CSARDRGLADNEQFF
>TRBJ2-7|NA|NA|TRBV4-2
TGTGCCAGCAGCCCCGTGGCCTTATATGGGGAGGAGCAGTACTTC
CASSPVALYGEEQYF
>TRBJ2-6|NA|NA|TRBV11-3
TGTGCCAGCAGCTTAGGAGGACAGCTCTCTGGGGCCAACGTCCTGACTTTC
CASSLGGQLSGANVLTF
>TRBJ2-7|few|NA|TRBV28
TGTGCCAGCACTCCCTCGGGACTCCGCTCCTACGAGCAGTACTTC
CASTPSGLRSYEQYF
>TRBJ2-5|few|NA|TRBV7-9
TGTGCCAGCAGCTTAGCCCTGGGCCTGGAGACCCAGTACTTC
CASSLALGLETQYF
>TRBJ1-2|once|NA|TRBV20-1
TGCAGTGCTAGCGTAGGGGCCCGATTCGACGGCTACACCTTC
CSASVGARFDGYTF
>TRBJ2-5|NA|TRBD2|TRBV12-3/TRBV12-4
TGTGCCAGCAGTTCGCTGACTAGCATTCCCCAAGAGACCCGGTACTTC
CASSSLTSIPQETRYF
>TRBJ2-5|NA|NA|TRBV10-2
TGCGCCAGCAGTCTATCGGGGGTGTTCTTGACCCAGTACTTC
CASSLSGVFLTQYF
>TRBJ2-7|NA|NA|TRBV3-1
TGTGCCAGCAGCCAGGCAAACCGGGGTTCCTACGAGCAGTACTTC
CASSQANRGSYEQYF
>TRBJ1-1|once|NA|TRBV9
TGTGCCAGCGGACGGTTGAACACTGAAGCTTTCTTT
CASGRLNTEAFF
>TRBJ2-5|NA|TRBD2|TRBV7-2
TGTGCCAGCAGCCCGGGAGGGGGAAGATGGGCGAGTACCCAGTACTTC
CASSPGGGRWASTQYF
>TRBJ2-5|many|TRBD2|TRBV4-1
TGCGCCAGCAGCCACGGGACTAGCGGGAGGAGGGAGCAGTACTTC
CASSHGTSGRREQYF
>TRBJ2-4|few|NA|TRBV27
TGTGCCAGCAGTTCCGACCCCCGGAACCTAGCCAAAAACATTCAGTACTTC
CASSSDPRNLAKNIQYF
>TRBJ2-3|NA|NA|TRBV12-3/TRBV12-4
TGTGCCAGCAGGTTCAGGGGGGCCGGAGATACGCAGTATTTT
CASRFRGAGDTQYF
>TRBJ2-3|NA|TRBD2|TRBV20-1
TGCAGTGCTAGAGATCGTGCACTAGCGGGGACAGATACGCAGTATTTT
CSARDRALAGTDTQYF
>TRBJ2-3|few|NA|TRBV27
TGTGCCAGCAGTTTAGGCGGGGCTCGCACAGATACGCAGTATTTT
CASSLGGARTDTQYF
>TRBJ2-7|NA|NA|TRBV20-1
TGCAGTGCTAGTGCCGGGACAACCTACGAGCAGTACTTC
CSASAGTTYEQYF
>TRBJ2-3|many|TRBD2|TRBV3-1
TGTGCCAGCAGCCAACGACTAGCGGGAGGGATAGGCACAGATACGCAGTATTTT
CASSQRLAGGIGTDTQYF
>TRBJ2-5|few|NA|TRBV7-9
TGTGCCAGCAGGGCCTCTGGGGGAGAGACCCAGTACTTC
CASRASGGETQYF
>TRBJ2-7|many|NA|TRBV21-1
TGTGCCAGCAGCCCCGAAATAAGAGCGGACGAGCAGTACTTC
CASSPEIRADEQYF
>TRBJ2-3|NA|NA|TRBV20-1
TGCAGTGCTAGTCTTCCGGCGGGAATAATTGATACGCAGTATTTT
CSASLPAGIIDTQYF
>TRBJ2-4|many|NA|TRBV20-1
TGCAGTGCCCCGAGGGGGGGGGTCAAAAACATTCAGTACTTC
CSAPRGGVKNIQYF
>TRBJ1-2|NA|NA|TRBV5-5
TGTGCCAGCAGCTTGACGACAGTTCCTAACTATGGCTACACCTTC
CASSLTTVPNYGYTF
>TRBJ2-1|once|TRBD2|TRBV3-1
TGTGCCAGCAGCCAAGTTGGCGGGAGGGATGAGCAGTTCTTC
CASSQVGGRDEQFF
>TRBJ2-3|once|NA|TRBV10-3
TGTGTCATCAGGGAGCGGACAGATACGCAGTATTTT
CVIRERTDTQYF
>TRBJ2-3|NA|TRBD2|TRBV11-2
TGTGCCAGCAGCTTATCCAGGACTAGCGCGAAAGATACGCAGTATTTT
CASSLSRTSAKDTQYF
>TRBJ2-3|few|TRBD2|TRBV12-3/TRBV12-4
TGTGCCAGCAGTGCCCTGGTCGGGGGGACGCAGTATTTT
CASSALVGGTQYF
>TRBJ2-1|NA|TRBD1|TRBV10-3
TGTGCCATCAGTCGGACAGGGGCGAATGAGCAGTTCTTC
CAISRTGANEQFF
>TRBJ1-2|few|NA|TRBV14
TGTGCCAGCAGCCCAAGTACGACTGGGAGCTATGGCTACACCTTC
CASSPSTTGSYGYTF